This entry is about one TCR beta chain. Its antigen is as yet unknown. The CDR3 length is 12 residues. Germline V lookup: CDR1 MNHNS, CDR2 SASEGT. With 5 bases removed from V and 13 bases from J, the gap between germline ends came to 15 bases. TCRdb re-analyzed the PCR reads through MiXCR. The sample holds roughly 24,000 clones, over 20% seen once. Treatment of any kind had been given to no patient before thyroid surgery. The sample belongs to a study of metastatic and nonmetastatic thyroid tumors. Whole-study context: Malignant thyroid and benign thyroid patients provided blood and tumor or nodule tissue whose repertoires were compared.

Study-level points and caveats: The study reportedly found significantly higher TCR beta diversity in malignant thyroid tumors than benign nodules, in blood and tumor.

The sample taken for sequencing was blood. The chain combines TRBV6-1 with TRBJ2-1; D may be TRBD1 (5 bases). The receptor's source is a male donor with papillary thyroid cancer or a benign thyroid nodule (not recorded which). Some clones in this sample may be carry-over from other donors' samples. This CDR3 is CASSPGSAVQFF. The CDR3 DNA is TGTGCCAGCAGTCCAGGGTCTGCGGTACAGTTCTTC.